What follows are 2 T cell receptor beta chains derived from one specimen sequenced in a study of Ad26.COV2.S vaccination and SARS-CoV-2 variants. This table comes from immunoSEQ multiplex PCR, and its TCRdb copy is limited to in-frame clones, with some not included. Of about 180,000 clones listed, around nine tenths are singletons. Specimen: peripheral blood, collected after recovery from COVID-19. All receptors derive from a human donor who had recovered from COVID-19.

The V gene is TRBV9, the J gene TRBJ2-5; 8 nucleotides agree with TRBD2. The germline V gene encodes CDR1 SGDLS and CDR2 YYNGEE. The trim removed 3 bases at V and 5 bases at J, leaving 12 bases unmatched. The CDR3 is 16 amino acids. In nucleotides, the CDR3 is TGTGCCAGCAGCGCCTCGGGACTAGTTGCCATGGAGACCCAGTACTTC. The encoded protein is CASSASGLVAMETQYF.

CDR3 DNA sequence: TGTGCCAGCACTCGGACAGGGGGAAGTTCACCCCTCCACTTT. Its protein product is CASTRTGGSSPLHF. This chain uses TRBV6-5 with TRBJ1-6, with 10 bases that match TRBD1. The CDR3 sequence is 14 residues long. CDR1 is MNHEY, CDR2 SVGAGI, per germline. V shed 7 bases and J 9 bases; nucleotides not matched to a gene: 6.